This T cell receptor beta chain stems from a study of control samples from healthy donors and cancer patients. The CDR3 covers 14 residues. V was shortened by 4 bases and J by 10 bases, with 14 bases between the two germline ends. Germline CDR1 and CDR2: MDHEN and SYDVKM. TCRdb's copy holds only in-frame clones and misses some; the assay was immunoSEQ multiplex PCR. The profile shows about 51,000 clones, over 85% of them singletons. The TCR comes from a man aged 40-50 years with colorectal cancer. V usage is TRBV28 and J usage is TRBJ1-6; D is perhaps TRBD1 (5 bases). The sample consisted of PBMCs. The CDR3 region has the DNA TGTGCCAGCAGTTCCAACCTCCGGGGGTCACCCCTCCACTTT. Translation gives CASSSNLRGSPLHF.